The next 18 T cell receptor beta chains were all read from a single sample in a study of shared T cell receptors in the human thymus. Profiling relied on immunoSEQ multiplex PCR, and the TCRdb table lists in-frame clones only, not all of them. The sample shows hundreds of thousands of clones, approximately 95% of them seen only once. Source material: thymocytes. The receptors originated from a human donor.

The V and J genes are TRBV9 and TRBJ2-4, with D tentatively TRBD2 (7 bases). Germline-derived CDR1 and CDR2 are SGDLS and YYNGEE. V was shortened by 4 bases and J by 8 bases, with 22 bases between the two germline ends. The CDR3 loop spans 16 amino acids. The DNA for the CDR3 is TGTGCCAGCAGCCGGAAGTGGGCGGGAGAGGGGGACATTCAGTACTTC. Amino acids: CASSRKWAGEGDIQYF.

CDR3 DNA: TGTGCCAGTAGCCCAGGGACAGGGGAAGATGGCTACACCTTC. Translation gives CASSPGTGEDGYTF. The chain has TRBV19 and TRBJ1-2; 10 bases are a match to TRBD1. The CDR3 is 14 amino acids. V lost 6 bases, J lost 6 bases, and 7 bases stayed unmatched. Germline V CDR1 and CDR2: LNHDA, SQIVND (reference sequence). Using reference TRBV19 and TRBJ1-2 for the parts outside the CDR3, the full variable domain is DGGITQSPKYLFRKEGQNVTLSCEQNLNHDAMYWYRQDPGQGLRLIYYSQIVNDFQKGDIAEGYSVSREKKESFPLTVTSAQKNPTAFYLCASSPGTGEDGYTFGSGTRLTVV.

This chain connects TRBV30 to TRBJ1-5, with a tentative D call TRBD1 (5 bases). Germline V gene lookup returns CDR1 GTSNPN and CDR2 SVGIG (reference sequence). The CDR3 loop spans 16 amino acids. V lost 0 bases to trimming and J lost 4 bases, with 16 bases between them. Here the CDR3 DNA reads TGTGCCTGGAGTGTACCTAGGCAGGGCCGAAATCAGCCCCAGCATTTT. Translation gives CAWSVPRQGRNQPQHF.

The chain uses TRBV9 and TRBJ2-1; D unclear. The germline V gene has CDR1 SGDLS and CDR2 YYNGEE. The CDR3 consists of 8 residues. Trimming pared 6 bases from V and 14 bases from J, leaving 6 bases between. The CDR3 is CASNPEFF. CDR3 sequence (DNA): TGTGCCAGCAACCCGGAGTTCTTC.

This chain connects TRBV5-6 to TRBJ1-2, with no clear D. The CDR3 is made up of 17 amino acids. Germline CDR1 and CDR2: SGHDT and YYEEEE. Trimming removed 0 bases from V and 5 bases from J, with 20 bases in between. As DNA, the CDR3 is TGTGCCAGCAGCTTGGTTCCCTGTGAAGGGCGAGATTATGGCTACACCTTC. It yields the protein CASSLVPCEGRDYGYTF.

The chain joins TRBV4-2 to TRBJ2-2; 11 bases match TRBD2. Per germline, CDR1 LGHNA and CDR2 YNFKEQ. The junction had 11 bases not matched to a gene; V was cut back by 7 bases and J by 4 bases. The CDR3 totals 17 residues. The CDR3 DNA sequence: TGTGCCAGCACTCGCGGCGGAGGGACTAGCGGCACCGGGGAGCTGTTTTTT. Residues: CASTRGGGTSGTGELFF.

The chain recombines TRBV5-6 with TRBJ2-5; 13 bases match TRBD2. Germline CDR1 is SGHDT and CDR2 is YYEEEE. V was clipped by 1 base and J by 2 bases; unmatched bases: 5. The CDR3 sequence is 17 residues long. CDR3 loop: CASSLTPGLAGQETQYF. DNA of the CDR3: TGTGCCAGCAGCTTGACACCGGGACTAGCGGGACAAGAGACCCAGTACTTC.

CDR3 in amino acids: CASSQVEVGEGANTGELFF. The CDR3 region has the DNA TGCGCCAGCAGCCAAGTCGAGGTCGGGGAGGGGGCGAACACCGGGGAGCTGTTTTTT. J is TRBJ2-2 and V is TRBV4-3, with D maybe TRBD2 (7 bases). V was clipped by 1 base and J by 0 bases, with 18 bases between them. Germline V gene lookup returns CDR1 LGHNA and CDR2 YSLEER. The CDR3 is 19 amino acids.

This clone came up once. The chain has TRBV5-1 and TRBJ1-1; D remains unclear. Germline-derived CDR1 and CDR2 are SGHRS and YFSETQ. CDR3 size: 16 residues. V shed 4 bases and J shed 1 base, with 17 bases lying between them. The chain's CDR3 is CASSPLRKAPNTEAFF. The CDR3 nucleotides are TGCGCCAGCAGCCCCCTACGTAAGGCCCCGAACACTGAAGCTTTCTTT. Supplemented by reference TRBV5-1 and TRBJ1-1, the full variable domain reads KAGVTQTPRYLIKTRGQQVTLSCSPISGHRSVSWYQQTPGQGLQFLFEYFSETQRNKGNFPGRFSGRQFSNSRSEMNVSTLELGDSALYLCASSPLRKAPNTEAFFGQGTRLTVV.

The CDR3 DNA reads TGTGCCAGCAGCTTAAATCATTATGGGGGCCCGAGGGTGGATGAGCAGTTCTTC. Amino acids: CASSLNHYGGPRVDEQFF. V usage is TRBV7-3 and J usage is TRBJ2-1; weak D call: TRBD1 (6 bases). CDR1 and CDR2 from the germline V gene are SGHTA and FQGTGA. The CDR3 is made up of 18 amino acids. The ends were cut back, 1 base at V and 8 bases at J, with 24 bases in the middle.

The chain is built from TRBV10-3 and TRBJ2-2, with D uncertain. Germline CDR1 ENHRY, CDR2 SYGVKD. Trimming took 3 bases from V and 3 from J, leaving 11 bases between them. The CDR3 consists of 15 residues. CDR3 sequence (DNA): TGTGCCATCAGTGATAGGCGGCCCCACACCGGGGAGCTGTTTTTT. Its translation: CAISDRRPHTGELFF.

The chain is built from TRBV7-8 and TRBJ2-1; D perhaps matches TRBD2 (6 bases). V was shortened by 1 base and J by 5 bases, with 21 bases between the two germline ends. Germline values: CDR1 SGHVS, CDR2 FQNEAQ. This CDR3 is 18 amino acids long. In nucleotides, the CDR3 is TGTGCCAGCAGCTTAGGGGGCGGGACCCGTGGGGCAGACAATGAGCAGTTCTTC. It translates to CASSLGGGTRGADNEQFF.

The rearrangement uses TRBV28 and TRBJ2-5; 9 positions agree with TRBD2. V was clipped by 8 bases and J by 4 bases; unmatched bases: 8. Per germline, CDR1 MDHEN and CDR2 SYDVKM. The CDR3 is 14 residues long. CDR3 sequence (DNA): TGTGCCAGCCGAGGGAAACTAGCGGGAGAGACCCAGTACTTC. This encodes CASRGKLAGETQYF.

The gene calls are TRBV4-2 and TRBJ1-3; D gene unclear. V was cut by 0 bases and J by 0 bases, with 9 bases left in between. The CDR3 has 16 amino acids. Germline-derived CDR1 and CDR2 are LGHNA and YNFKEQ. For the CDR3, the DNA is TGTGCCAGCAGCCAAGATCTCAGGAGCTCTGGAAACACCATATATTTT. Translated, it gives CASSQDLRSSGNTIYF.

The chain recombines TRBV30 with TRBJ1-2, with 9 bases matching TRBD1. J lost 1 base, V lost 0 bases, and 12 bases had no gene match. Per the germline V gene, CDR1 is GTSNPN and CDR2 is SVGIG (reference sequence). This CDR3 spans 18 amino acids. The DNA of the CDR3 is TGTGCCTGGAGTGTCTCACCGGGACAGGGATATGGTAACTATGGCTACACCTTC. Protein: CAWSVSPGQGYGNYGYTF. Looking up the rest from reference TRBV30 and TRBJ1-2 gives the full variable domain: SQTIHQWPATLVQPVGSPLSLECTVEGTSNPNLYWYRQAAGRGLQLLFYSVGIGQISSEVPQNLSASRPQDRQFILSSKKLLLSDSGFYLCAWSVSPGQGYGNYGYTFGSGTRLTVV.

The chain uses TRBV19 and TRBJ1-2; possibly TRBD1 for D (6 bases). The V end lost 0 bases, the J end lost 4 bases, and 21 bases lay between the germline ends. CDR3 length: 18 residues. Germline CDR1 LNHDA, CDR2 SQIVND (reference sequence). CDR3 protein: CASSIDGCEGEVCYGYTF. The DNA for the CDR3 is TGTGCCAGTAGTATAGACGGCTGTGAGGGGGAGGTCTGCTATGGCTACACCTTC.

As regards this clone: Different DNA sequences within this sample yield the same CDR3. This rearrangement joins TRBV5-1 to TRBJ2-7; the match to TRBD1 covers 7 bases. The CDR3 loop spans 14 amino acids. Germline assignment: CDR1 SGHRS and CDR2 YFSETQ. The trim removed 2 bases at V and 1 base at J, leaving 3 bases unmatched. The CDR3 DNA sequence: TGCGCCAGCAGCTTAGGGGGCCTTTCCTACGAGCAGTACTTC. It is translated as CASSLGGLSYEQYF.

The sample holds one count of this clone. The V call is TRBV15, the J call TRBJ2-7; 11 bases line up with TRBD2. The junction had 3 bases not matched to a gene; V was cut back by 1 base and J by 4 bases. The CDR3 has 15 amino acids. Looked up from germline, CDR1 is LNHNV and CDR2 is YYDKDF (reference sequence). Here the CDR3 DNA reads TGTGCCACCAGCAGAGTAGCGGGAGGGGTGTACGAGCAGTACTTC. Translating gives CATSRVAGGVYEQYF.